This T cell receptor beta chain comes out of a study of CD8+CD57+ T cells in acquired aplastic anemia (dated by TCRdb to the late 2010s). Regarding the research as a whole: CD8+CD57+ expansion was defined as a frequency above the mean frequency observed in healthy subjects.

Summary of the overall study and its limitations: In patients, diversity was decreased in CD8+CD57+ cells compared with the total CD4+ and CD8+ cell pools. Roughly 31 CD8+ CDR3 sequences were shared between patients and controls but appeared highly expressed in patients and within their immunodominant clones. No significant difference in CD8+ Simpson's diversity was found between patients and healthy controls (P=0.060).

The CDR3 starts with the cysteine, ends with the phenylalanine, and has 15 residues. The DNA shown is the 45-base CDR3, in frame from base 1. As encoded in the germline V gene (reference sequence), CDR1 is LNHDA while CDR2 is SQIVND. Cut back by 2 bases and 1 base, the V and J ends lie 12 bases apart. Genomic DNA was used as template for profiling of TCR beta VDJ combinations and CDR3 sequences. An Illumina HiSeq 2000 was used for TCR repertoire sequencing. As for the original processing: TRBV/TRBJ rearrangement plots, CDR3 size and DJ length profiles, and Simpson's diversity index were used to evaluate the repertoires. The immunodominant clone was defined as the most abundant DNA sequence in deep sequencing data. CDR3 amino acid sequences were checked for sharing across subjects and were also compared against the VDJdb database and published repertoires. Using fastp at Q25 and MiXCR, TCRdb reprocessed the public reads and kept productive beta chains. When rows share a CDR3 protein, they turn into one entry using the most common DNA and genes. The V and J calls were not made by the authors but by TCRdb's processing. This sample gives about 17,000 distinct CDR3 sequences in total; under 40% of them show up just once. The leading ten clones occupy approximately 86% of the sample.

Flow cytometry had shown CD8+CD57+ cell expansion in the patients selected for sequencing. CD8+CD57+ effector memory cells were additionally sequenced from 2 of the 12 patients who had enough cells. Severe acquired aplastic anemia was diagnosed in all patients according to International Study of Aplastic Anemia and Agranulocytosis and Camitta criteria. No patient had received any therapy when blood was sampled. CD8+CD57+ cells were bead-enriched, yielding a mean of about 1.5 ug of DNA. In the study, sorted CD4+ and CD8+ blood T cells from patients with severe aplastic anemia and from healthy subjects underwent deep sequencing of TCR repertoires. In the USA, patient enrollment took place under clinicaltrials.gov protocols 00001620, 01623167, 00001397, 00071045, 00081523 and 00961064. Ficoll-Paque density gradient centrifugation was used to isolate peripheral blood mononuclear cells. This clonotype was seen only a few times. Its antigen is still unknown. Base qualities are not provided; no much larger clone lies one nucleotide away.

The V and J genes are TRBV19 and TRBJ2-7, with the D assignment possibly TRBD1 or TRBD2, given 5 matching bases for each. The TCR was taken from a human donor with aplastic anemia. Sequencing used CD8+CD57+ T cells sorted from PBMCs. The cell subset or site label, read with the paper, signifies: bead-enriched CD8+CD57+ effector memory T cells from SAA patients. The DNA sequence is given as TGTGCCAGTAGTATACCCGGGACCAGGTCCTACGAGCAGTACTTC. This sequence encodes CASSIPGTRSYEQYF.